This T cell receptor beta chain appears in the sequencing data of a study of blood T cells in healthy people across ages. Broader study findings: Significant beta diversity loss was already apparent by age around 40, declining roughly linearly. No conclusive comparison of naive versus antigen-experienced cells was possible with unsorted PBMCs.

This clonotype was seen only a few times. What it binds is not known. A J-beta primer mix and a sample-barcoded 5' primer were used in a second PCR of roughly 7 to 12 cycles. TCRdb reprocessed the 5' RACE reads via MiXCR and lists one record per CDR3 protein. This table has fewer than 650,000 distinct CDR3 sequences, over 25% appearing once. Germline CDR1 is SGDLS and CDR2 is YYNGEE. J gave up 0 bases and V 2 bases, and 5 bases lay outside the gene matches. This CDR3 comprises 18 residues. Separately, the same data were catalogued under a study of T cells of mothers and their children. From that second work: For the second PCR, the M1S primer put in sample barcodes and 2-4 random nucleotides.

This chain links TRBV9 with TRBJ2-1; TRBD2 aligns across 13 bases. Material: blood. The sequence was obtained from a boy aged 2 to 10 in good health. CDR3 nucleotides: TGTGCCAGCAGCGTGGGGACTAGCGGGACCAGCTCCTACAATGAGCAGTTCTTC. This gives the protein CASSVGTSGTSSYNEQFF.